These 8 T cell receptor beta chains were all obtained from the same sample, sequenced in a study of graft-versus-host responses after intestinal transplantation. The authors seeded some 200,000 CFSE-labeled responder cells together with some 200,000 irradiated stimulator cells tagged with violet dye. Sequenced by immunoSEQ multiplex PCR; TCRdb stores in-frame clones only, minus some. The sample lists about 13,000 clones, under 40% occurring once. The source material was alloreactive CD8+ T cells from a mixed lymphocyte reaction culture, sampled before intestinal transplant. Subset reported: CFSE-low proliferating T cells sorted from approximately six-day pre-transplant mixed lymphocyte reaction (GvH or HvG direction). The source is a human patient who received an intestinal transplant.

This clone is classed as medium-sized. The V call is TRBV9, the J call TRBJ2-7; D gene uncertain. Germline V gene sequence: CDR1 SGDLS, CDR2 YYNGEE. The CDR3 spans 13 residues. V was cut by 0 bases and J by 0 bases, with 4 bases left in between. The chain's CDR3 is CASSVDNSYEQYF. The CDR3 region has the DNA TGTGCCAGCAGCGTAGACAACTCCTACGAGCAGTACTTC. The variable domain in full, with the rest retrieved from reference TRBV9 and TRBJ2-7, is DSGVTQTPKHLITATGQRVTLRCSPRSGDLSVYWYQQSLDQGLQFLIQYYNGEERAKGNILERFSAQQFPDLHSELNLSSLELGDSALYFCASSVDNSYEQYFGPGTRLTVT.

This clone was found a few times. The chain is built from TRBV4-1 and TRBJ2-1; TRBD2 is a possible D gene (5 bases). The germline gives CDR1 MGHRA, CDR2 YSYEKL. The CDR3 has 17 residues. V was trimmed by 2 bases and J by 0 bases, leaving 14 bases between them. The CDR3 DNA reads TGCGCCAGCAGCCAATTCGGACTGTCTCTCTCCTACAATGAGCAGTTCTTC. This translates into CASSQFGLSLSYNEQFF.

This clone was seen only a few times. This sequence joins TRBV28 and TRBJ1-3; D is possibly TRBD1 (6 bases). Germline loops: CDR1 MDHEN, CDR2 SYDVKM. The V end was cut by 5 bases, the J end by 4 bases, with 12 bases between. The CDR3 covers 14 residues. In nucleotides, the CDR3 is TGTGCCAGCAGTGAAAATACAGGGGGAAACACCATATATTTT. This sequence encodes CASSENTGGNTIYF.

The gene calls are TRBV6-6 and TRBJ2-7, with D perhaps being TRBD1 or TRBD2 (5 bases each). The germline V gene encodes CDR1 MNHNY and CDR2 SVGAGI (reference sequence). Deletions cut 6 bases from V and 3 bases from J, with 12 bases between. This CDR3 is built from 13 residues. The CDR3 DNA sequence: TGTGCCAGCAGCTACGGGACCATCTACGAGCAGTACTTC. Translation gives CASSYGTIYEQYF.

This clone appeared a few times. This chain links TRBV27 with TRBJ2-2, with 10 bases identical to TRBD2. The V segment lost 5 bases and the J segment 3 bases; nucleotides outside the gene matches: 9. The CDR3 sequence is 17 residues long. CDR1 is MNHEY and CDR2 is SMNVEV in the germline V gene (reference sequence). Written as DNA, the CDR3 is TGTGCCAGCAGTCCTAGCGGGAGCCCCCCCTACACCGGGGAGCTGTTTTTT. It codes for CASSPSGSPPYTGELFF.

This clone qualifies as medium-sized. The chain has TRBV2 and TRBJ2-7; 13 positions match TRBD2. The V segment lost 6 bases and the J segment 6 bases; nucleotides outside the gene matches: 11. The CDR3 consists of 16 residues. The germline V gene encodes CDR1 SNHLY and CDR2 FYNNEI. The CDR3 spells CASRDPLAGGLGEQYF. CDR3 DNA: TGTGCCAGCAGAGATCCACTAGCGGGGGGGCTAGGCGAGCAGTACTTC.

The chain couples TRBV2 to TRBJ2-7, with TRBD2 identical over 9 bases. The CDR3 length is 15 residues. With 11 bases clipped from V and 0 bases from J, the junction kept 11 bases outside the gene matches. Looked up from germline, CDR1 is SNHLY and CDR2 is FYNNEI. The CDR3 spells CAGGGRREGSYEQYF. CDR3 DNA sequence: TGTGCCGGTGGGGGGCGGCGGGAGGGCTCCTACGAGCAGTACTTC.

This chain links TRBV4-1 with TRBJ2-7; D call uncertain. Looked up from germline, CDR1 is MGHRA and CDR2 is YSYEKL. Trimming stripped 1 base from V and 2 bases from J, with 18 bases between. There are 17 residues in the CDR3. As DNA, the CDR3 is TGCGCCAGCAGCCAAGTATGGCGTCACCTTGGGGCCTACGAGCAGTACTTC. Protein sequence: CASSQVWRHLGAYEQYF.